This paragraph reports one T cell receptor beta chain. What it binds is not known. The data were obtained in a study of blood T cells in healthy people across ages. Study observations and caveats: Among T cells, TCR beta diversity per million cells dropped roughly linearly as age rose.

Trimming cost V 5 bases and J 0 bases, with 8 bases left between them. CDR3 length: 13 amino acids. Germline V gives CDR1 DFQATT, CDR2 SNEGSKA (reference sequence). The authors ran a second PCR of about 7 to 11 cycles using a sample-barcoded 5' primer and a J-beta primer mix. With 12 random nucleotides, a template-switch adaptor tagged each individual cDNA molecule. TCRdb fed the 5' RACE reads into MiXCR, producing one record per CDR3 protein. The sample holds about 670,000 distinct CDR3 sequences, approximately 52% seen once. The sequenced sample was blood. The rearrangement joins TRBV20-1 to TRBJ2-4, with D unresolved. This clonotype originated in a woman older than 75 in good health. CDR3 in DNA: TGCAGTGCTCTCGGCCTAGCCAAAAACATTCAGTACTTC. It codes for CSALGLAKNIQYF.